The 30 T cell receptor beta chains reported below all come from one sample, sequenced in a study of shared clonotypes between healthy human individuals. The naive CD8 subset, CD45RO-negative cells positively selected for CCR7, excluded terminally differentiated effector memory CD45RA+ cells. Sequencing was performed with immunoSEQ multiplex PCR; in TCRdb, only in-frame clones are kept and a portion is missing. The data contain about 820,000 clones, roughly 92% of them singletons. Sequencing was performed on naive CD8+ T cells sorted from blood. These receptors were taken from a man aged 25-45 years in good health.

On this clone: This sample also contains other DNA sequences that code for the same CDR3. The CDR3 DNA sequence: TGTGCCAGCAGTTTACAATCCTACAATGAGCAGTTCTTC. This translates into CASSLQSYNEQFF. The V and J genes are TRBV28 and TRBJ2-1; D gene ambiguous. The CDR3 is 13 amino acids. The germline gives CDR1 MDHEN, CDR2 SYDVKM. Deletions cut 2 bases from V and 1 base from J, with 3 bases between.

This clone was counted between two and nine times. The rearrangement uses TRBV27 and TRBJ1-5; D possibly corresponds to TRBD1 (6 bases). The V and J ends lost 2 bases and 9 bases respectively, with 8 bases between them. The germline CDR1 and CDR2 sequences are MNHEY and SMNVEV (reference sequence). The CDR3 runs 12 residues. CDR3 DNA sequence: TGTGCCAGCAGTTTAGGGGGCGGGCCCCAGCATTTT. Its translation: CASSLGGGPQHF.

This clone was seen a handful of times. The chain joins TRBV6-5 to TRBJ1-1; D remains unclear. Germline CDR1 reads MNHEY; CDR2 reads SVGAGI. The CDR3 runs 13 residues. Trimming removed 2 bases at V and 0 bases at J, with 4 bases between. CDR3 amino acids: CASSYAVNTEAFF. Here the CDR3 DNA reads TGTGCCAGCAGTTACGCGGTGAACACTGAAGCTTTCTTT.

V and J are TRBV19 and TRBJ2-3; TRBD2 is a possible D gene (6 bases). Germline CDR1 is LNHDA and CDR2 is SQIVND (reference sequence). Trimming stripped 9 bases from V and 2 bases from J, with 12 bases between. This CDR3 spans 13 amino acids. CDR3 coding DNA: TGTGCCAGCGGAGCGGGCAACACAGATACGCAGTATTTT. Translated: CASGAGNTDTQYF.

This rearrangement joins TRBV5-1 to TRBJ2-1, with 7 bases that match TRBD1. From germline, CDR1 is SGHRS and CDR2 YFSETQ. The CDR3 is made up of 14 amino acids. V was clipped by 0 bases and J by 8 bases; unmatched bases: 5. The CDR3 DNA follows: TGCGCCAGCAGCTTGGCCACAGGGGTGGATGAGCAGTTCTTC. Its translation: CASSLATGVDEQFF.

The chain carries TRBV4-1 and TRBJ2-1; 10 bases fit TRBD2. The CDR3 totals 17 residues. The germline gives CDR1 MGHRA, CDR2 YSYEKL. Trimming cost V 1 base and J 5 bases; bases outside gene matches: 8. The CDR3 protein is CASSQGPTSGENNEQFF. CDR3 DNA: TGCGCCAGCAGCCAAGGCCCCACTAGCGGGGAAAACAATGAGCAGTTCTTC.

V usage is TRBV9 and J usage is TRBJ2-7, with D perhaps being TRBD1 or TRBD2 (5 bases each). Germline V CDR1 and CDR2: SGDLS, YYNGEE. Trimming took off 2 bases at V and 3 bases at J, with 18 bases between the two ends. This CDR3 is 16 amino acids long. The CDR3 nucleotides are TGTGCCAGCAGCGTTACCGGGACCCTAAAAGGCTACGAGCAGTACTTC. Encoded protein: CASSVTGTLKGYEQYF.

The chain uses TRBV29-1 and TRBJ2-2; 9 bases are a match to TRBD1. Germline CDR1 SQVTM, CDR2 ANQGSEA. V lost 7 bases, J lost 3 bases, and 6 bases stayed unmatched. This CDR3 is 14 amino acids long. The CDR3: CSAIGQGYTGELFF. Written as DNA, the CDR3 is TGCAGCGCCATCGGACAGGGGTACACCGGGGAGCTGTTTTTT.

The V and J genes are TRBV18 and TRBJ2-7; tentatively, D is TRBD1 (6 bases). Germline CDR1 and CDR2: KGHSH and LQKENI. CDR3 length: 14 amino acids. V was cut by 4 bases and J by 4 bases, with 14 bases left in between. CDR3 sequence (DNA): TGTGCCAGCTCACTTTTGGACAGCCCTTACGAGCAGTACTTC. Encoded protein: CASSLLDSPYEQYF.

The CDR3 DNA is TGCGCCAGCAGCCAAGATCTCGGCGACGAGCAGTACTTC. Protein sequence: CASSQDLGDEQYF. The chain recombines TRBV4-3 with TRBJ2-7; D ambiguous. The CDR3 spans 13 residues. Trimming shortened V by 0 bases and J by 5 bases, and 8 bases separated the two germline ends. The germline V gene encodes CDR1 LGHNA and CDR2 YSLEER.

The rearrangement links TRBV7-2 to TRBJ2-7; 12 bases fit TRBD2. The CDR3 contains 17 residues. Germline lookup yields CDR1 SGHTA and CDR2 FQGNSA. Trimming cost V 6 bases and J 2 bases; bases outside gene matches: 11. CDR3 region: CASRKTSGSLVPYEQYF. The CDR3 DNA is TGTGCCAGCAGGAAGACTAGCGGGAGCCTGGTCCCCTACGAGCAGTACTTC.

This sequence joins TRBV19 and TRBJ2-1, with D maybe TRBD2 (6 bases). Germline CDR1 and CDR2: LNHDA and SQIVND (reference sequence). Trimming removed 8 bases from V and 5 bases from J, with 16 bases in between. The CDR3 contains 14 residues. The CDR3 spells CASDFGGPHNEQFF. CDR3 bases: TGTGCCAGTGATTTTGGAGGGCCGCACAATGAGCAGTTCTTC. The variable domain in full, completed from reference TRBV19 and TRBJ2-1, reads DGGITQSPKYLFRKEGQNVTLSCEQNLNHDAMYWYRQDPGQGLRLIYYSQIVNDFQKGDIAEGYSVSREKKESFPLTVTSAQKNPTAFYLCASDFGGPHNEQFFGPGTRLTVL.

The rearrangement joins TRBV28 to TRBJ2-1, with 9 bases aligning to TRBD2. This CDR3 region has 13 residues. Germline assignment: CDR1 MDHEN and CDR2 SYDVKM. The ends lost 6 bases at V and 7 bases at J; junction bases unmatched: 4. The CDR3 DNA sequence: TGTGCCAGCAGGGAACTAGCGGGTAATGAGCAGTTCTTC. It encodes CASRELAGNEQFF.

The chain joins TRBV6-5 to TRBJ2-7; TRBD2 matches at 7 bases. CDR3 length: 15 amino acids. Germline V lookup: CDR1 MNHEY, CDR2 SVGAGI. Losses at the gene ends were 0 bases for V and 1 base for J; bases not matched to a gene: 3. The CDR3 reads CASSYSGGPSYEQYF. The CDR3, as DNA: TGTGCCAGCAGTTACTCGGGAGGGCCTTCCTACGAGCAGTACTTC.

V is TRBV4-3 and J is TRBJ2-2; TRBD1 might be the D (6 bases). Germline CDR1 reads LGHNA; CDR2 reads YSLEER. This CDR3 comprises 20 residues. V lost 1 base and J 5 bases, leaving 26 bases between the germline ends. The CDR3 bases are TGCGCCAGCAGCCAAGTCACAGGGACCCACCTCCTGACCGTTACCGGGGAGCTGTTTTTT. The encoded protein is CASSQVTGTHLLTVTGELFF.

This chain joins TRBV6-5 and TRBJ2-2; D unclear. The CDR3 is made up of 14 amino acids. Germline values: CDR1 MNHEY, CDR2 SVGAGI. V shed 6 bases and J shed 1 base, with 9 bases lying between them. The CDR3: CASSRPGNTGELFF. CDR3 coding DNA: TGTGCCAGCAGCCGCCCAGGGAACACCGGGGAGCTGTTTTTT.

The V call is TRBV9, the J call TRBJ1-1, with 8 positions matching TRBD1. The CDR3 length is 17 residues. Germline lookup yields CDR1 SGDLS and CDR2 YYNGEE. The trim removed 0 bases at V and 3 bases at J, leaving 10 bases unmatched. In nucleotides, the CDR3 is TGTGCCAGCAGCGTAGGCCCTAATCAGGGGGCGGACACTGAAGCTTTCTTT. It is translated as CASSVGPNQGADTEAFF.

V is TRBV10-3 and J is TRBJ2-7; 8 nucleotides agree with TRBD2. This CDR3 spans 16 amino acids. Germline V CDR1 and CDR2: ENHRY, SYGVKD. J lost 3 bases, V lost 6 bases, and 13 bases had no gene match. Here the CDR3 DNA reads TGTGCCATCAGCGGGGGGGCGACAGGACTCTACTACGAGCAGTACTTC. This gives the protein CAISGGATGLYYEQYF.

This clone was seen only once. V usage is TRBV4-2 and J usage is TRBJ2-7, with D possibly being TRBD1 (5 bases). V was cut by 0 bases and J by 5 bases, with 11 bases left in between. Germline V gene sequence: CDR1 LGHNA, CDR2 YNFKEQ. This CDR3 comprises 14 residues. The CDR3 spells CASSQDVGVHEQYF. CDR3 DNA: TGTGCCAGCAGCCAAGATGTAGGGGTCCACGAGCAGTACTTC.

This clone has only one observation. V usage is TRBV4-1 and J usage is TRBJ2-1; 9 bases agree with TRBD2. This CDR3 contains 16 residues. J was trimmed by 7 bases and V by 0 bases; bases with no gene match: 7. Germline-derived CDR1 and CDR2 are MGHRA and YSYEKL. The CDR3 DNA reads TGCGCCAGCAGCCAAGAACAGGGCGGGAGGGCGAATGAGCAGTTCTTC. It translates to CASSQEQGGRANEQFF.

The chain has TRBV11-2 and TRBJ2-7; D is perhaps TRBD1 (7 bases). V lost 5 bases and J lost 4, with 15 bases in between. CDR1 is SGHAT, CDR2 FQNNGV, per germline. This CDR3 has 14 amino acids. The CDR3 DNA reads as TGTGCCAGCAGCCAGGGGGGTGGCCTTTACGAGCAGTACTTC. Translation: CASSQGGGLYEQYF.

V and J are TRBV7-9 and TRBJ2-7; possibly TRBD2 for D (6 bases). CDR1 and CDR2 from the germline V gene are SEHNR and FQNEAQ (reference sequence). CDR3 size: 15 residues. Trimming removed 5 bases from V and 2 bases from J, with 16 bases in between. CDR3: CASSPPEPGAYEQYF. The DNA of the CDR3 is TGTGCCAGCAGCCCCCCCGAACCGGGAGCCTACGAGCAGTACTTC.

The CDR3 is CSVVPDTHGYTF. In DNA, the CDR3 is TGCAGCGTTGTACCGGACACTCATGGCTACACCTTC. The V gene is TRBV29-1, the J gene TRBJ1-2, with TRBD1 as a possible D gene (5 bases). Germline CDR1 and CDR2: SQVTM and ANQGSEA. Trimming removed 4 bases from V and 6 bases from J, with 12 bases in between. The CDR3 runs to 12 residues. Complete variable domain (other parts from reference TRBV29-1 and TRBJ1-2): SAVISQKPSRDICQRGTSLTIQCQVDSQVTMMFWYRQQPGQSLTLIATANQGSEATYESGFVIDKFPISRPNLTFSTLTVSNMSPEDSSIYLCSVVPDTHGYTFGSGTRLTVV.

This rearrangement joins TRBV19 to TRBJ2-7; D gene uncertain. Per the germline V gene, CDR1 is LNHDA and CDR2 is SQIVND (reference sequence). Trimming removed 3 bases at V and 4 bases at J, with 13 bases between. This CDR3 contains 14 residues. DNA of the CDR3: TGTGCCAGTAGTATGGCGTCACAGCATTACGAGCAGTACTTC. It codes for CASSMASQHYEQYF.

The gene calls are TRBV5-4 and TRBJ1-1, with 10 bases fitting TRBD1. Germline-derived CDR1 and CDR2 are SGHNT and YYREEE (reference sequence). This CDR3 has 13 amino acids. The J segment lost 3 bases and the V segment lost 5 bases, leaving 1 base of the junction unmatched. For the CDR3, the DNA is TGTGCCAGCAGGGACAGGGGGGACACTGAAGCTTTCTTT. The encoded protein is CASRDRGDTEAFF.

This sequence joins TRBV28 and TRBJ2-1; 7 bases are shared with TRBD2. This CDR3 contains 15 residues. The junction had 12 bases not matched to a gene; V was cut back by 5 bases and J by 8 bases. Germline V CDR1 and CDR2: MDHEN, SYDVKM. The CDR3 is CASSLGTWGGDEQFF. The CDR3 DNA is TGTGCCAGCAGTCTCGGGACTTGGGGGGGAGATGAGCAGTTCTTC.

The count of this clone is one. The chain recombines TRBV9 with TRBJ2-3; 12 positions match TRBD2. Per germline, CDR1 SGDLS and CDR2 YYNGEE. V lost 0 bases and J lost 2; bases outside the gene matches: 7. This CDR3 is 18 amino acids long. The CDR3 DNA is TGTGCCAGCAGCGTAGCTCCCCGGACTAGCGGGAACACAGATACGCAGTATTTT. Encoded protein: CASSVAPRTSGNTDTQYF.

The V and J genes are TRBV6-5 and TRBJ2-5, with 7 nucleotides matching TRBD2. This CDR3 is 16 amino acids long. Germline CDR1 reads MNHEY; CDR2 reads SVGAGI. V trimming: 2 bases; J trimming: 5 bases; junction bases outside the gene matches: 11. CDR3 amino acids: CASSYPGAAGVETQYF. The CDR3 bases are TGTGCCAGCAGTTACCCCGGGGCGGCGGGAGTGGAGACCCAGTACTTC.

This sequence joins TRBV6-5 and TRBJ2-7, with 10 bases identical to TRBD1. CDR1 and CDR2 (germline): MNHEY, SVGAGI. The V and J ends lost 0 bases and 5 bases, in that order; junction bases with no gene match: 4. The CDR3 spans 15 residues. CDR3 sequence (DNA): TGTGCCAGCAGTTACTCTGGGACAGGGGCCAACGAGCAGTACTTC. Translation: CASSYSGTGANEQYF.

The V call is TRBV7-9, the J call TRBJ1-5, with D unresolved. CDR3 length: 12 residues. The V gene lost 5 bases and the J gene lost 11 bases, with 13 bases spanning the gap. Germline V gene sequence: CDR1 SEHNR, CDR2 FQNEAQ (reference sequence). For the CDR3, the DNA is TGTGCCAGCAGCGCTGGCGTATTGTCCCAGCATTTT. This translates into CASSAGVLSQHF. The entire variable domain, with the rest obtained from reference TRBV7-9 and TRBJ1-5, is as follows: DTGVSQNPRHKITKRGQNVTFRCDPISEHNRLYWYRQTLGQGPEFLTYFQNEAQLEKSRLLSDRFSAERPKGSFSTLEIQRTEQGDSAMYLCASSAGVLSQHFGDGTRLSIL.